This T cell receptor (beta chain) was found in a study of shared clonotypes between healthy human individuals. Overall study: CD4 naive and CD4 memory each took three plates per donor, while CD8 naive took two and CD8 memory one. Study-wide points: The diversity represented, both genetic and in exposure history, was limited by few donors. Sharing across a few donors was seen in 4% to 6.5% of naive CD4 clonotypes.

Method: immunoSEQ multiplex PCR; TCRdb's copy keeps in-frame clones and lacks some. The sample includes over a million clones, around 98% of them seen just once. In the CD4+ fraction, cells were divided into CD45RA+ naive and CD45RA-negative memory subsets. Turning to this clone: Its target is unknown.

V dropped 0 bases and J dropped 0 bases, with 12 bases sitting between them. The CDR3 extends over 16 amino acids. The germline CDR1 and CDR2 sequences are KGHSH and LQKENI. The gene calls are TRBV18 and TRBJ2-7; D gene ambiguous. The clonotype was recovered from a man aged 30 to 39 in good health. The sequenced sample was naive CD4+ T cells sorted from blood. Documented subset: CD45RA+ positively selected. The CDR3 nucleotides read TGTGCCAGCTCACCACCAATCCACACAACCTCCTACGAGCAGTACTTC. Its translation: CASSPPIHTTSYEQYF.